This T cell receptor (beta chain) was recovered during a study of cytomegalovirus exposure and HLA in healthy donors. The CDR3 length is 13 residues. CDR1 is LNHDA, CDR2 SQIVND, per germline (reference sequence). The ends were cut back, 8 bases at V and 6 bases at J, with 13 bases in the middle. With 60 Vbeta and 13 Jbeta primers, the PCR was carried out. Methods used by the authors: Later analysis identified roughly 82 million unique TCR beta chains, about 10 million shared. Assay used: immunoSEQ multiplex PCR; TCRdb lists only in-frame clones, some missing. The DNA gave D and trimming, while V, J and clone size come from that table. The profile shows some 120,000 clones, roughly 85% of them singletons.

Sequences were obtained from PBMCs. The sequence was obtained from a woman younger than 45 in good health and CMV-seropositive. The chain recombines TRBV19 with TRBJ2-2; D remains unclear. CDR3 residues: CASAPPLAGELFF. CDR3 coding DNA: TGTGCCAGTGCGCCCCCTCTCGCCGGGGAGCTGTTTTTT.